This paragraph covers one TCR beta chain sequence. Its antigen is still unknown. No much larger clonotype is one base removed from it; base qualities were not supplied. Libraries came from the immunoSEQ multiplex PCR assay. In the source study's methods: A statistical classification framework was built to diagnose cytomegalovirus status from the catalog of TCR beta chain sequences. Drawn from immuneACCESS, this table holds only the in-frame rearrangements with V and J called that TCRdb kept. Clones are partly lost; checked studies trace under half to an unresolved V gene and leave the rest unexplained. D and trimming come from the DNA, and the V and J calls and clone size come from that table. The sample includes approximately 200,000 clones, with about 90% observed a single time. Of the sample, over 2.5% falls within the top ten clones. Separate from the roughly 650-subject first cohort, the validation cohort of roughly 120 subjects was the group to which the donors belonged.

The data stem from a study of cytomegalovirus exposure and HLA in healthy donors listed by TCRdb under 2017. General notes on the study: The 500 to 800 repertoires of the first cohort and the 120 validation repertoires were produced on the same platform, according to a later analysis. The study aimed to test whether signatures of past pathogen exposure could be identified by cataloging public T cell receptors. A separate validation cohort of 100 to 150 different subjects was used in addition to the approximately 670-subject first cohort. The study combined high-throughput TCR immunosequencing, statistical association of individual TCRs with disease status, and machine learning to predict cytomegalovirus infection status. Broader findings and caveats from the paper: According to the authors, the approach could potentially be generalized to other disease states and immunological phenotypes. While some public TCRs were present in many individuals, most TCR sequences turned up only very rarely across donors. The validation cohort had no HLA typing available for a later analysis, so co-occurrence within that cohort was assessed over all 110 or so repertoires. In vitro tests confirmed that three of the cytomegalovirus-associated TCR beta chains recognize cytomegalovirus antigens. In both the original and validation cohorts, the classifier was reported to diagnose cytomegalovirus status with high specificity and sensitivity. Subsequent analysis determined that TCRs grouped into clusters in the first cohort also showed a tendency toward co-occurrence across the 130 or so validation repertoires, and about 94% of cluster scores exceeded 0. A total of fewer than 200 TCR beta chains were listed by the study as associated with cytomegalovirus.

Sequenced input: PBMCs. The sequence derives from a woman aged 18-29 years in good health and CMV-seronegative.

Here is the DNA: TGTGCCAGCAGTACAGGGGGAACCTTCCAAGAGACCCAGTACTTC. Translated, this gives CASSTGGTFQETQYF. Recombination connected TRBV6-6 to TRBJ2-5; TRBD1 fits 8 bases in the junction. The CDR3 covers 15 residues, taking in both the cysteine and the phenylalanine. Kept here is only the CDR3 DNA, which spans 45 bases and is read in frame from base 1. CDR1 and CDR2 (MNHNY, SVGAGI) derive from the germline V gene (reference sequence). Trimming removed 5 bases from V and 1 base from J; the gene matches leave 6 bases unexplained.